This T cell receptor beta chain was obtained from a study of T cell repertoires in cytomegalovirus infection. Study overall: Signatures in public TCR beta sequences pointed to both CMV infection and matching HLA type. Findings and limits, study-wide: HLA-C-restricted, CMV-specific TCR beta clonotypes were dominant ex vivo. CMV carriers having the relevant HLA were flagged by cumulative public TCR beta family frequency.

This clonotype has only a few counts. Its matching antigen is unknown. TCRdb called the reads again in MiXCR, with one record for every CDR3 protein. This sample carries more than 300,000 distinct CDR3 sequences, around a third of them seen once, and the ten largest clones take approximately 15%. Sequencing used cultured PBMCs, obtained from culture after CMV antigen stimulation. This clonotype was obtained from a human donor in good health (CMV status not recorded). Some clones in this sample may be carry-over from other donors' samples.

The CDR3 sequence: CASSQERGLAVDTIYF. CDR3 nucleotides: TGCGCCAGCAGCCAAGAGCGCGGCTTGGCCGTCGACACCATATATTTT. The rearrangement joins TRBV4-1 to TRBJ1-3; D unclear. The V gene's germline CDR1 is MGHRA and CDR2 YSYEKL. The CDR3 has 16 amino acids. V lost 0 bases to trimming and J lost 8 bases, with 17 bases between them.